This is a list of T cell receptor beta chains from one sample in a study of blood T cell repertoires in COVID-19. Generated by immunoSEQ multiplex PCR, the TCRdb table keeps only in-frame clones and is missing some. The sample has about 430,000 clones; roughly 88% are singletons. Input material: PBMCs or T cells enriched from blood (not recorded which). Source of these receptors: a woman aged 30 to 39 with acute COVID-19. Both conserved end residues are part of each CDR3. D genes are given only for firm matches. Rows may omit the clone size; those that give it use once, few, many or a size class.

cdr3_aa cdr3_nt clone_size d_call j_call v_call
CASSVSLGEGGSNYGYTF TGTGCCAGCAGCGTATCCTTGGGAGAGGGCGGGAGTAACTATGGCTACACCTTC - - TRBJ1-2 TRBV9
CSASSPALAKADTQYF TGCAGTGCTAGTTCGCCCGCACTAGCTAAAGCAGATACGCAGTATTTT - - TRBJ2-3 TRBV20-1
CASSTASRSYNEQFF TGCGCCAGCAGCACTGCTAGTAGGTCCTACAATGAGCAGTTCTTC once - TRBJ2-1 TRBV5-1
CASSQARGADTQYF TGCGCCAGCAGCCAAGCTCGGGGGGCCGATACGCAGTATTTT once - TRBJ2-3 TRBV4-1
CASSTPETGGYEQYF TGCGCCAGCTCGACCCCCGAGACAGGAGGCTACGAGCAGTACTTC - - TRBJ2-7 TRBV10-2
CASRADRGYGYTF TGTGCCAGCAGGGCGGACAGGGGCTATGGCTACACCTTC - TRBD1 TRBJ1-2 TRBV6-5
CASSPPDRGVGYTF TGTGCCAGCAGCCCTCCGGACAGGGGGGTTGGCTACACCTTC - TRBD1 TRBJ1-2 TRBV7-9
CASSLSEGDTEAFF TGTGCCAGCAGCTTATCGGAGGGCGACACTGAAGCTTTCTTT - - TRBJ1-1 TRBV5-4
CASSPVRAGLATEAFF TGTGCCAGCTCACCGGTGAGGGCGGGACTGGCCACTGAAGCTTTCTTT - - TRBJ1-1 TRBV18
CASSYTGQGNRETQYF TGTGCCAGCAGTTACACGGGACAGGGTAATCGGGAGACCCAGTACTTC - TRBD1 TRBJ2-5 TRBV6-6
CASSWTGSSYEQYF TGTGCCAGCAGTTGGACCGGGAGCTCCTACGAGCAGTACTTC - - TRBJ2-7 TRBV6-6
CASSWGTGGRSPLHF TGTGCCAGCAGCTGGGGGACAGGGGGACGTTCACCCCTCCACTTT once TRBD1 TRBJ1-6 TRBV5-6
CASSQRQNTGELFF TGTGCCAGCAGTCAACGACAGAACACCGGGGAGCTGTTTTTT - - TRBJ2-2 TRBV2
CASSPILGTGGMLAEAFF TGTGCCAGCTCACCAATACTCGGGACAGGGGGTATGCTCGCTGAAGCTTTCTTT - TRBD1 TRBJ1-1 TRBV18
CASSLTGGAYNEQFF TGCGCCAGCAGCTTGACAGGGGGCGCCTACAATGAGCAGTTCTTC - TRBD1 TRBJ2-1 TRBV5-1
CASSLGTAAYNEQFF TGCGCCAGCAGCTTGGGGACTGCTGCGTACAATGAGCAGTTCTTC - - TRBJ2-1 TRBV5-1
CASSQTTGRNGELFF TGCGCCAGCAGCCAAACGACAGGGCGGAACGGGGAGCTGTTTTTT few TRBD1 TRBJ2-2 TRBV4-3
CASSLGQDQPQHF TGTGCCAGCAGCTTGGGACAGGATCAGCCCCAGCATTTT few - TRBJ1-5 TRBV5-5
CASSYLAQTSEAFF TGTGCCAGCAGTTATCTTGCGCAAACGAGTGAAGCTTTCTTT - - TRBJ1-1 TRBV6-2/TRBV6-3
CASGAQGLGDNEQFF TGTGCCAGCGGGGCACAGGGACTAGGGGACAATGAGCAGTTCTTC - TRBD2 TRBJ2-1 TRBV19
CASSYGSGEYQGVTDTQYF TGTGCCAGCAGTTACGGGTCGGGGGAATATCAAGGGGTGACAGATACGCAGTATTTT - - TRBJ2-3 TRBV6-2/TRBV6-3
CARANRDRNDNEQFF TGTGCCAGAGCCAACCGGGACAGAAACGACAATGAGCAGTTCTTC - TRBD1 TRBJ2-1 TRBV19
CASSLGGVEQYF TGTGCCAGCAGCTTGGGCGGGGTAGAGCAGTACTTC - - TRBJ2-7 TRBV7-4
CASSLVQGIETQYF TGTGCCAGCAGCTTGGTACAGGGAATTGAGACCCAGTACTTC - - TRBJ2-5 TRBV5-6
CAWSLPGQGFADTQYF TGTGCCTGGAGTCTACCGGGACAGGGGTTCGCAGATACGCAGTATTTT - TRBD1 TRBJ2-3 TRBV30
CASSLAGTGGNGELFF TGCGCCAGCAGCTTGGCCGGGACAGGGGGCAACGGGGAGCTGTTTTTT - TRBD1 TRBJ2-2 TRBV5-1
CSALDSPTNEKLFF TGCAGCGCCCTAGACAGTCCAACTAATGAAAAACTGTTTTTT - - TRBJ1-4 TRBV29-1
CASSVRSGGVADTQYF TGCGCCAGCAGCGTACGTAGCGGGGGGGTGGCAGATACGCAGTATTTT - TRBD2 TRBJ2-3 TRBV5-1
CASSLRADTEAFF TGCGCCAGCAGCTTGCGAGCTGACACTGAAGCTTTCTTT - - TRBJ1-1 TRBV5-1
CASRDSGYTEAFF TGTGCCAGTAGAGACTCGGGGTACACTGAAGCTTTCTTT - - TRBJ1-1 TRBV7-9
CAWSGSYGANVLTF TGTGCCTGGTCAGGGTCCTACGGGGCCAACGTCCTGACTTTC - - TRBJ2-6 TRBV30
CASRVGQVGPLHF TGTGCCAGTCGGGTAGGACAGGTGGGTCCCCTCCACTTT - TRBD1 TRBJ1-6 TRBV19
CASTRQNTEAFF TGTGCCAGCACCCGACAGAATACTGAAGCTTTCTTT - - TRBJ1-1 TRBV7-2
CATSRDRGRYTEAFF TGTGCCACCAGCAGAGATAGGGGGCGGTACACTGAAGCTTTCTTT - TRBD1 TRBJ1-1 TRBV15